This TCR beta chain was captured by sequencing in a study of T cells in Graves' hyperthyroidism and ophthalmopathy. Amplification of TCR beta CDR3 regions used RNA as the template. The HTBI primer set drove a first-round RT-PCR of the TCR CDR3. TCRdb re-analysed the multiplex PCR reads in MiXCR, keeping a single row per CDR3 protein. The table lists under 650,000 distinct CDR3 sequences, about 17% of them singletons. Patients aged 18 to 65 had newly diagnosed hyperthyroidism lasting under 2 months. The CDR3 has 15 amino acids. Trimming left V 8 bases short and J 5 bases short, with 20 bases between. Germline loops: CDR1 MNHNS, CDR2 SASEGT.

This TCR came from a woman in her thirties with Graves' hyperthyroidism. J is TRBJ2-3 and V is TRBV6-1, with D maybe TRBD1 (7 bases). Material for sequencing was blood. CDR3 region: CASCALQGREDTQYF. The CDR3 DNA reads TGTGCCAGCTGTGCTTTACAGGGGCGGGAAGATACGCAGTATTTT.